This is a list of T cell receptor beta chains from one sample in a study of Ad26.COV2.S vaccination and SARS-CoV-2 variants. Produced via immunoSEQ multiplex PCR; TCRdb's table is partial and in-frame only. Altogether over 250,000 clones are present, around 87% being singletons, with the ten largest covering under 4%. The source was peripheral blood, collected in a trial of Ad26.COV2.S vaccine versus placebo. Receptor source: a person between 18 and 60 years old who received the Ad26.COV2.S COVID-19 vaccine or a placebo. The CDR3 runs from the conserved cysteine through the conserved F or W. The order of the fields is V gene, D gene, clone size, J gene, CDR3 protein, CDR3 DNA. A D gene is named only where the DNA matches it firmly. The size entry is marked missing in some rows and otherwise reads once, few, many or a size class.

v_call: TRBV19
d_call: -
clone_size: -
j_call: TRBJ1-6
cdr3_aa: CASMPRGAYNSPLHF
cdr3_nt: TGTGCCAGTATGCCGCGGGGGGCCTATAATTCACCCCTCCACTTT

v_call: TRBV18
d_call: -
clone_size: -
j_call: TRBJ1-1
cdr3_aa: CASSPLPQGTNTEAFF
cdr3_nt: TGTGCCAGCTCACCACTTCCCCAGGGAACGAACACTGAAGCTTTCTTT

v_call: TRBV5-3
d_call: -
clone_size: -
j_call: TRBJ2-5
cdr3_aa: CARSPVQGRETQYF
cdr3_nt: TGTGCCAGAAGCCCGGTACAGGGGAGGGAGACCCAGTACTTC

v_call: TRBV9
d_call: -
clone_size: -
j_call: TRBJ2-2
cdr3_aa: CASSVGWGTNTGELFF
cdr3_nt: TGTGCCAGCAGCGTGGGGTGGGGGACGAACACCGGGGAGCTGTTTTTT

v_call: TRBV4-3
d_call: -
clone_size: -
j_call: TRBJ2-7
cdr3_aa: CASSQDVSVKYEQYF
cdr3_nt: TGCGCCAGCAGCCAAGACGTCTCGGTTAAATACGAGCAGTACTTC

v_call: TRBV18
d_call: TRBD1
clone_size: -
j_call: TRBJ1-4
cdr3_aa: CASSQETGVYEKLFF
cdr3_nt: TGTGCCAGCTCCCAGGAGACAGGGGTCTACGAAAAACTGTTTTTT

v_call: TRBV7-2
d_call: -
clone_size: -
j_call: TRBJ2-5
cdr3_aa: CASSLQSGGAQETQYF
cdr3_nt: TGTGCCAGCAGCCTCCAAAGTGGCGGGGCCCAAGAGACCCAGTACTTC

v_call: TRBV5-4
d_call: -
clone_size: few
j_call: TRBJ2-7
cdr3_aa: CASSLARRSYEQYF
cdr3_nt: TGTGCCAGCAGCTTGGCCCGCAGGAGCTACGAGCAGTACTTC

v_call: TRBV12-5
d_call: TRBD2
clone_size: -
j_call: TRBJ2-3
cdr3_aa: CASGLAGGPDTQYF
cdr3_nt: TGTGCTAGTGGTTTGGCGGGGGGGCCTGATACGCAGTATTTT

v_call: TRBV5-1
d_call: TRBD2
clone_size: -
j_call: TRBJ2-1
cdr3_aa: CASSFPRTSGLPYNEQFF
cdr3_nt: TGCGCCAGCAGCTTCCCACGGACTAGCGGACTGCCCTACAATGAGCAGTTCTTC

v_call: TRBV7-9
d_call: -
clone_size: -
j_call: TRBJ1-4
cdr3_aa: CASWSTLGPGDDNEKLFF
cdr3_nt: TGTGCCAGCTGGTCAACCCTTGGCCCGGGGGATGACAATGAAAAACTGTTTTTT

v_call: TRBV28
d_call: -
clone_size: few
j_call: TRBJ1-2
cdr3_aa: CASSPAGPYGYTF
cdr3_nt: TGTGCCAGCAGTCCCGCCGGCCCCTATGGCTACACCTTC

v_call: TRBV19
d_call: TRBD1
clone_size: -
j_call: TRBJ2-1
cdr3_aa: CASSKFQTGNNEQFF
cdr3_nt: TGTGCCAGCTCGAAGTTCCAGACAGGGAACAATGAGCAGTTCTTC

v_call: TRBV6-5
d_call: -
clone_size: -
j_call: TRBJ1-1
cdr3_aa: CASSKHLNTEAFF
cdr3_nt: TGTGCCAGCAGTAAGCACCTGAACACTGAAGCTTTCTTT

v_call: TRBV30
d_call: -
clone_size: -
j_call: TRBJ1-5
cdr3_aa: CAWSVRDDQPQHF
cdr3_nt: TGTGCCTGGAGTGTCCGGGACGATCAGCCCCAGCATTTT

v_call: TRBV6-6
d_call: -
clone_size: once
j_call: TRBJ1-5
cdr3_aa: CASSYSGRAQPQHF
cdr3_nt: TGTGCCAGCAGTTACTCAGGGAGAGCGCAGCCCCAGCATTTT

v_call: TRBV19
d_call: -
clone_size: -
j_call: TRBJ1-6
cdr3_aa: CASSTHDSESSYNSPLHF
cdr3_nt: TGTGCCAGTAGTACCCATGACAGCGAGAGCTCCTATAATTCACCCCTCCACTTT

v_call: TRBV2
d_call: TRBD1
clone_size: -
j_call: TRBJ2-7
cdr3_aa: CASSEGQGGSYEQYF
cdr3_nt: TGTGCCAGCAGTGAGGGACAGGGAGGCTCCTACGAGCAGTACTTC

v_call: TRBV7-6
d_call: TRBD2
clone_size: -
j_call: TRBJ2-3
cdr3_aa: CASSLGGAGSADTQYF
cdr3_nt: TGTGCCAGCAGCTTAGGGGGAGCGGGATCTGCCGATACGCAGTATTTT

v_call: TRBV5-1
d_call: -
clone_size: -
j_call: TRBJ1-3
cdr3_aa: CASSLDPGSGNTIYF
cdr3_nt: TGCGCCAGCAGCTTGGACCCAGGGAGTGGAAACACCATATATTTT

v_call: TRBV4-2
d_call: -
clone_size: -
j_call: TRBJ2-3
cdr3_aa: CASSSRADRRADTQYF
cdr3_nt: TGTGCCAGCAGCTCCCGGGCGGACAGAAGGGCAGATACGCAGTATTTT

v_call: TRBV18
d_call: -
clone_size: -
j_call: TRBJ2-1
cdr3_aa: CASSPLELGLYNEQFF
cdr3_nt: TGTGCCAGCTCACCACTAGAATTGGGGCTTTACAATGAGCAGTTCTTC

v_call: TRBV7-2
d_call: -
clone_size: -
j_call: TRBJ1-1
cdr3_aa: CASSSVGGGTEAFF
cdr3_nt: TGTGCCAGCAGCTCGGTGGGGGGCGGCACTGAAGCTTTCTTT

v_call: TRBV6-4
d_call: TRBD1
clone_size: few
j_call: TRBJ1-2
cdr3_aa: CASISTGSNTF
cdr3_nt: TGTGCCAGCATTTCGACAGGGAGCAACACCTTC

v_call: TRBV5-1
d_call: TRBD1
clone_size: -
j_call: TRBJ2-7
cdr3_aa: CASSSDRGGYEQYF
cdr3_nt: TGCGCCAGCAGCTCGGACAGGGGCGGATACGAGCAGTACTTC

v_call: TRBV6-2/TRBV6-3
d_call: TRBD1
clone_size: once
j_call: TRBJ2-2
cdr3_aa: CASSYTGDSAGELFF
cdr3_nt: TGTGCCAGCAGTTACACAGGGGATTCCGCCGGGGAGCTGTTTTTT

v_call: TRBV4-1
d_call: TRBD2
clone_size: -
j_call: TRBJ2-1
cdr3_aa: CASSQDRFTSGRKNEQFF
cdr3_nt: TGCGCCAGCAGCCAAGATCGGTTTACTAGCGGGAGAAAGAATGAGCAGTTCTTC

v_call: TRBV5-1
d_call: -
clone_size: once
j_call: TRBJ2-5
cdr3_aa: CASSGPVGAQETQYF
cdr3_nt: TGCGCCAGCAGCGGTCCGGTTGGAGCCCAAGAGACCCAGTACTTC

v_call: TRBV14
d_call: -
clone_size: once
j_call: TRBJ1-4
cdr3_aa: CASSSLRQNEKLFF
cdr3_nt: TGTGCCAGCAGCTCTCTCAGGCAGAATGAAAAACTGTTTTTT

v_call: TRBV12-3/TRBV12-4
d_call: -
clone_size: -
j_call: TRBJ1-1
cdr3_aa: CAMRGKNTEAFF
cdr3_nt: TGTGCGATGAGGGGGAAGAACACTGAAGCTTTCTTT

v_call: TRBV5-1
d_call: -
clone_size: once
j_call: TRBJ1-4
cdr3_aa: CASSPTAGVGEKLFF
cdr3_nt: TGCGCCAGCAGCCCCACTGCAGGGGTTGGGGAAAAACTGTTTTTT

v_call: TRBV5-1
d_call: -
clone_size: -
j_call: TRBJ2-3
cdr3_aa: CASSSSSTDTQYF
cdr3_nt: TGCGCCAGCAGCTCCTCTAGCACAGATACGCAGTATTTT

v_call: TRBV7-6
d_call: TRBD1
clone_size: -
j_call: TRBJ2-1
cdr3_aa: CASSFSGGSYNEQFF
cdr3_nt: TGTGCCAGCAGCTTTTCAGGGGGTTCCTACAATGAGCAGTTCTTC

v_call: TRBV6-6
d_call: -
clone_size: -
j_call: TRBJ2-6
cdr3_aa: CASSPQGPYLSSGANVLTF
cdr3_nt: TGTGCCAGCAGTCCGCAGGGACCATACTTAAGCTCTGGGGCCAACGTCCTGACTTTC

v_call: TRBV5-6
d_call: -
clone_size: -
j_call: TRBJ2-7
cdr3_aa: CASSLAVYEQYF
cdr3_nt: TGTGCCAGCAGCTTGGCAGTTTACGAGCAGTACTTC

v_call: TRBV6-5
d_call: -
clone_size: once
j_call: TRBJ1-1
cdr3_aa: CASSYGGNTEAFF
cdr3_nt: TGTGCCAGCAGTTATGGAGGGAACACTGAAGCTTTCTTT

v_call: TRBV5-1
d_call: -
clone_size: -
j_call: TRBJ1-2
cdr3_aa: CASAGKGSSYGYTF
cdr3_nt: TGCGCCAGCGCCGGAAAGGGTAGTAGCTATGGCTACACCTTC

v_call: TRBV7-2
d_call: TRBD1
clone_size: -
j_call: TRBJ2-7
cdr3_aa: CASNWGTGVNEQYF
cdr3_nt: TGTGCCAGCAACTGGGGGACAGGGGTAAACGAGCAGTACTTC

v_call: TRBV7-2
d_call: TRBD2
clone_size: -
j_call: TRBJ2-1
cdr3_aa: CASSLGERTSGRPNNEQFF
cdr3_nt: TGTGCCAGCAGCTTAGGGGAGAGGACTAGCGGGAGACCCAACAATGAGCAGTTCTTC

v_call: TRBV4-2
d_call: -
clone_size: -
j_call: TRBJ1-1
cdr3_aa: CASSQAQGGNTEAFF
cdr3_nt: TGTGCCAGCAGCCAAGCCCAGGGTGGGAACACTGAAGCTTTCTTT

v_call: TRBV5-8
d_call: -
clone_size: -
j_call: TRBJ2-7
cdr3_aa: CASSRMDRSYEQYF
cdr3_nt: TGTGCCAGCAGCAGAATGGACCGATCCTACGAGCAGTACTTC

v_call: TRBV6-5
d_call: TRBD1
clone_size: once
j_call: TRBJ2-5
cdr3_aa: CASSYNRGLQETQYF
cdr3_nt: TGTGCCAGCAGTTACAACAGGGGTTTACAAGAGACCCAGTACTTC

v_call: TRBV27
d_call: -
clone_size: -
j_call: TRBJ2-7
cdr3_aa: CASSSGGAYEQYF
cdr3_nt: TGTGCCAGCAGTTCCGGGGGCGCCTACGAGCAGTACTTC

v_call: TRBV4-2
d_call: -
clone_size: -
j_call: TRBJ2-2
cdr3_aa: CASSGGVDGELFF
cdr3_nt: TGTGCCAGCAGCGGGGGCGTGGACGGGGAGCTGTTTTTT

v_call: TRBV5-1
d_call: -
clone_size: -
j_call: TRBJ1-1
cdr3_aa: CASSEGTSMNTEAFF
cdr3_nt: TGCGCCAGCAGCGAGGGGACCTCGATGAACACTGAAGCTTTCTTT

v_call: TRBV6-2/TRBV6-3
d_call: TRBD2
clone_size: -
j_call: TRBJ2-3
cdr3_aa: CASSLASGIGTDTQYF
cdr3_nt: TGTGCCAGCAGTTTGGCTAGCGGGATCGGGACAGATACGCAGTATTTT

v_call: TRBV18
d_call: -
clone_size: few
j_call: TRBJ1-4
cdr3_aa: CASSPVAGAEKLFF
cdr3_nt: TGTGCCAGCTCACCAGTGGCAGGGGCTGAAAAACTGTTTTTT

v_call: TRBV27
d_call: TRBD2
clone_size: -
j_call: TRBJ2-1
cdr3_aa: CASSLSSWLAGGRGYNEQFF
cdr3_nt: TGTGCCAGCAGTTTATCGAGTTGGCTAGCGGGGGGGCGAGGATACAATGAGCAGTTCTTC

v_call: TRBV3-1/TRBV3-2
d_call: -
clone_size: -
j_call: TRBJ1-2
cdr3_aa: CASSLDGHLYGYTF
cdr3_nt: TGTGCCAGCAGTCTAGATGGACACCTCTATGGCTACACCTTC

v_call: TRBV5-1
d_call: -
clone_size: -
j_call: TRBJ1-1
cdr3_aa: CASSLSANSNTEAFF
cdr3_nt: TGCGCCAGCAGCTTGAGTGCGAACTCGAACACTGAAGCTTTCTTT